Listed here are 21 T cell receptor beta chains from one sample, sequenced in a study of blood T cell repertoires in COVID-19. TCRdb's table, derived via immunoSEQ multiplex PCR, lists solely in-frame clones and lacks some. The data hold about 98,000 clones, with roughly 87% observed a single time. The sequenced sample consisted of peripheral blood. These receptors were taken from a man aged 70-80 years with acute or convalescent COVID-19.

The rearrangement links TRBV6-1 to TRBJ2-5, with TRBD2 matching 8 bases. Per germline, CDR1 MNHNS and CDR2 SASEGT. The CDR3 contains 15 residues. Trimming removed 3 bases from V and 5 bases from J; junction bases left unmatched: 8. In DNA, the CDR3 is TGTGCCAGCAGTGAGGGTGCGGGGGGCTGGGAGACCCAGTACTTC. It is translated as CASSEGAGGWETQYF.

This clone appeared a few times. The chain joins TRBV6-5 to TRBJ2-1; TRBD1 agrees at 7 bases. From germline, CDR1 is MNHEY and CDR2 SVGAGI. V shed 6 bases, J shed 10 bases, and the junction held 6 bases outside the gene matches. The length of the CDR3 is 12 residues. The chain's CDR3 is CASRKLQGEQFF. The DNA of the CDR3 is TGTGCCAGCAGAAAATTACAGGGGGAGCAGTTCTTC.

V and J are TRBV6-6 and TRBJ1-2, with a tentative D call TRBD1 (5 bases). This CDR3 spans 12 amino acids. Trimming took off 2 bases at V and 9 bases at J, with 10 bases between the two ends. In germline, CDR1 is MNHNY, CDR2 SVGAGI (reference sequence). CDR3 region: CASSYETGSYTF. The CDR3 DNA sequence: TGTGCCAGCAGTTACGAAACAGGAAGCTACACCTTC.

The chain combines TRBV18 with TRBJ2-1, with D possibly TRBD2 on 6 matching bases. V lost 3 bases and J 5 bases, leaving 17 bases between the germline ends. The length of the CDR3 is 16 residues. Germline V gives CDR1 KGHSH, CDR2 LQKENI. The CDR3 reads CASSPLEGGSDNEQFF. The CDR3 DNA follows: TGTGCCAGCTCACCTCTGGAGGGAGGAAGTGACAATGAGCAGTTCTTC.

The V call is TRBV23-1, the J call TRBJ2-5; 11 bases are shared with TRBD1. TRBV23-1 is reported as an ORF; its role is uncertain. V trimming: 1 base; J trimming: 1 base; junction bases outside the gene matches: 14. This CDR3 region has 20 residues. The CDR3 region has the DNA TGCGCCAGCAGTCAATTAAAGAGGGACAGGGGGTGCAGGGCCCAAGAGACCCAGTACTTC. Encoded protein: CASSQLKRDRGCRAQETQYF.

The rearrangement links TRBV6-5 to TRBJ2-2; tentatively, D is TRBD2 (6 bases). The V end lost 6 bases, the J end lost 6 bases, and 11 bases lay between the germline ends. The CDR3 has 13 amino acids. Germline V lookup: CDR1 MNHEY, CDR2 SVGAGI. DNA for the CDR3: TGTGCCAGCAGCCTGACTAGACCCGGGGAGCTGTTTTTT. Protein: CASSLTRPGELFF.

The rearrangement links TRBV19 to TRBJ2-5, with 7 bases lining up with TRBD1. This CDR3 is built from 16 residues. Germline V CDR1 and CDR2: LNHDA, SQIVND (reference sequence). J was trimmed by 2 bases and V by 5 bases; bases with no gene match: 11. The CDR3 DNA is TGTGCCAGTAGTGAGCGGCTAATCAGGGGGCAAGAGACCCAGTACTTC. Residues: CASSERLIRGQETQYF.

This sequence joins TRBV19 and TRBJ2-4; no firm D call. Germline V gene data show CDR1 as LNHDA and CDR2 as SQIVND (reference sequence). The length of the CDR3 is 11 residues. Trimming took off 7 bases at V and 10 bases at J, with 11 bases between the two ends. The CDR3 region is CASTRGAIQYF. The CDR3 nucleotides are TGTGCCAGTACGAGAGGCGCTATTCAGTACTTC.

The chain employs TRBV18 and TRBJ1-1; 10 nucleotides line up with TRBD1. V was pared by 3 bases and J by 6 bases, with 1 base of the junction left unmatched. Germline CDR1 is KGHSH and CDR2 is LQKENI. The CDR3 length is 13 residues. CDR3 sequence: CASSPGQGSEAFF. The CDR3 DNA is TGTGCCAGCTCACCGGGACAGGGGTCTGAAGCTTTCTTT.

The chain uses TRBV3-1 (or the pseudogene TRBV3-2) and TRBJ1-5; D is uncertain. This CDR3 is built from 15 residues. V was clipped by 1 base and J by 2 bases, with 9 bases between them. Germline loops: CDR1 LGHDT, CDR2 YNNKEL (reference sequence). CDR3 bases: TGTGCCAGCAGCCAAGGGTTGGAGGGCAATCAGCCCCAGCATTTT. As protein: CASSQGLEGNQPQHF.

The chain employs TRBV6-5 and TRBJ2-7, with D possibly being TRBD2 (6 bases). The CDR3 runs 13 residues. V lost 6 bases and J 2 bases, leaving 11 bases between the germline ends. The germline V gene encodes CDR1 MNHEY and CDR2 SVGAGI. The CDR3 DNA sequence: TGTGCCAGCAGAGGACCGGGGGCCTACGAGCAGTACTTC. Its translation: CASRGPGAYEQYF.

The genes are TRBV21-1 and TRBJ1-6; whether TRBD1, the table's D call, matches the DNA was not checked. TRBV21-1 has pseudogene status. This CDR3 comprises 16 residues. The CDR3 reads CASSKERDRDNSPLHF. In DNA, the CDR3 is TGTGCCAGCAGCAAAGAGAGGGACAGGGATAATTCACCCCTCCACTTT.

This clone occurred a few times. The chain uses TRBV10-1 and TRBJ2-7; D perhaps matches TRBD1 (6 bases). Trimming stripped 3 bases from V and 7 bases from J, with 16 bases between. Germline lookup yields CDR1 WNHNN and CDR2 SYGVQD (reference sequence). The CDR3 extends over 14 amino acids. The DNA for the CDR3 is TGCGCCAGCAGTGACGGGACAATGGTTCGGGAGCAGTACGTC. Residues: CASSDGTMVREQYV.

The chain is built from TRBV2 and TRBJ2-7; 8 nucleotides agree with TRBD2. V was clipped by 7 bases and J by 3 bases; unmatched bases: 8. Germline assignment: CDR1 SNHLY and CDR2 FYNNEI. CDR3 size: 14 residues. DNA for the CDR3: TGTGCCAGCACCCCGGGACTAGTTTTCTACGAGCAGTACTTC. Its translation: CASTPGLVFYEQYF.

The chain joins TRBV28 to TRBJ1-1; 12 nucleotides align to TRBD1. Germline V gene data show CDR1 as MDHEN and CDR2 as SYDVKM. The J segment lost 3 bases and the V segment lost 6 bases, leaving 5 bases of the junction unmatched. This CDR3 contains 15 residues. CDR3 loop: CASSPGQGADTEAFF. The CDR3 DNA reads as TGTGCCAGCAGCCCGGGACAGGGGGCTGACACTGAAGCTTTCTTT.

This rearrangement joins TRBV7-9 to TRBJ1-1, with no clear D. V lost 0 bases and J lost 0, with 8 bases in between. The germline V gene encodes CDR1 SEHNR and CDR2 FQNEAQ (reference sequence). The CDR3 runs to 15 residues. In nucleotides, the CDR3 is TGTGCCAGCAGCTTAGCGCGGGAGTTGAACACTGAAGCTTTCTTT. Its translation is CASSLARELNTEAFF.

Written as DNA, the CDR3 is TGTGCCAGCAGCTTAAACAGGGCGCACTATGGCTACACCTTC. This codes for CASSLNRAHYGYTF. The rearrangement joins TRBV7-2 to TRBJ1-2; TRBD1 is a possible D gene (6 bases). This CDR3 contains 14 residues. V was pared by 2 bases and J by 3 bases, with 10 bases between. Germline CDR1 and CDR2: SGHTA and FQGNSA.

This sequence joins TRBV6-4 and TRBJ1-1; D is undetermined. CDR3 length equals 13 residues. The V and J ends lost 3 bases and 9 bases respectively, with 14 bases between them. Germline loops: CDR1 MRHNA, CDR2 SNTAGT. The CDR3 loop reads CASSERGESKAFF. CDR3 DNA sequence: TGTGCCAGCAGTGAACGGGGTGAGTCTAAAGCTTTCTTT.

The CDR3 sequence is CASSFRQGAFGNTIYF. The CDR3 nucleotides read TGTGCCAGCAGTTTTCGACAGGGGGCATTTGGAAACACCATATATTTT. V gene TRBV5-5 combines with J gene TRBJ1-3, with 10 bases that match TRBD1. Germline V gives CDR1 SGHKS, CDR2 YYEKEE (reference sequence). V was clipped by 5 bases and J by 3 bases; unmatched bases: 8. The CDR3 is made up of 16 amino acids.

This clone was observed once. This chain links TRBV3-1 (or the pseudogene TRBV3-2) with TRBJ2-1; 8 bases are a match to TRBD1. The germline V gene encodes CDR1 LGHDT and CDR2 YNNKEL (reference sequence). With 1 base clipped from V and 3 bases from J, the junction kept 5 bases outside the gene matches. The CDR3 length is 16 residues. In DNA, the CDR3 is TGTGCCAGCAGCCAAGCGGGACAGGCGATCTACAATGAGCAGTTCTTC. Protein: CASSQAGQAIYNEQFF.

V gene TRBV15 combines with J gene TRBJ1-2; 9 bases are a match to TRBD1. With V trimmed by 3 bases and J by 2 bases, 4 bases remained unmatched. Looked up from germline, CDR1 is LNHNV and CDR2 is YYDKDF (reference sequence). The CDR3 sequence is 15 residues long. CDR3 amino acids: CATSSQGQGNYGYTF. The CDR3 DNA reads TGTGCCACCAGCAGTCAAGGACAGGGGAACTATGGCTACACCTTC.